The T cell receptor (beta chain) described here comes from a study of blood T cells in healthy people across ages. The germline gives CDR1 LGHNA, CDR2 YNFKEQ. Germline trimming cut 4 bases from V and 4 bases from J; bases unmatched to any gene: 13. The CDR3 spans 17 residues. Combining a sample-barcoded 5' primer with a J-beta primer mix, a second PCR ran for 7 to 11 cycles. TCRdb fed the 5' RACE reads into MiXCR, producing one record per CDR3 protein. The data hold nearly 800,000 distinct CDR3 sequences, with 56% observed a single time. The chain links TRBV4-2 to TRBJ2-5, with 9 bases identical to TRBD2. The source material was blood. The TCR comes from a man in his forties in good health. CDR3 coding DNA: TGTGCCAGCAGCCCTAGACTAGCGGCCGATTCGGGAGAGACCCAGTACTTC. Amino acids: CASSPRLAADSGETQYF.